What follows are 5 T cell receptor beta chains derived from one specimen sequenced in a study of human T cells and chemical hapten exposure. Time point noted: patch test 1, 2 weeks after DPC sensitization. Treatment reported: therapeutic diphenylcyclopropenone sensitization with weekly scalp DPC. TCRdb analysed the RACE reads with MiXCR anew, one entry per CDR3 protein. The table has some 380,000 distinct CDR3 sequences, around 4.8% seen once. The sample here was whole blood, taken in connection with sensitization to the hapten diphenylcyclopropenone (DPC). These TCRs come from a woman in her fifties or sixties with alopecia areata. Some clones in this sample may be carry-over from other donors' samples.

This rearrangement joins TRBV7-9 to TRBJ2-7, with D unclear. The CDR3 sequence is 13 residues long. V shed 4 bases and J shed 7 bases, with 14 bases lying between them. The germline gives CDR1 SEHNR, CDR2 FQNEAQ (reference sequence). The CDR3: CASSSSSKGEQYF. The CDR3 DNA reads TGTGCCAGCAGCTCGTCTTCTAAGGGAGAGCAGTACTTC.

This clonotype was seen many times. The V gene is TRBV5-1, the J gene TRBJ2-7; 8 bases match TRBD2. There are 14 residues in the CDR3. V dropped 1 base and J dropped 6; count of bases not matched to a gene: 6. Germline loops: CDR1 SGHRS, CDR2 YFSETQ. The CDR3 nucleotides are TGCGCCAGCAGCTTGTCACGGGGACTAGGCGAGCAGTACTTC. The encoded protein is CASSLSRGLGEQYF.

In this sample, this clonotype turned up many times. The chain has TRBV5-6 and TRBJ2-5; 9 positions agree with TRBD1. This CDR3 is 15 amino acids long. V shed 3 bases and J 1 base; nucleotides not matched to a gene: 4. The germline CDR1 and CDR2 sequences are SGHDT and YYEEEE. CDR3 in amino acids: CASSSWDRAQETQYF. The CDR3 region has the DNA TGTGCCAGCAGCTCCTGGGACAGGGCCCAAGAGACCCAGTACTTC. Variable domain in full (rest from reference TRBV5-6 and TRBJ2-5): DAGVTQSPTHLIKTRGQQVTLRCSPKSGHDTVSWYQQALGQGPQFIFQYYEEEERQRGNFPDRFSGHQFPNYSSELNVNALLLGDSALYLCASSSWDRAQETQYFGPGTRLLVL.

Ten or more counts support this clonotype. This chain links TRBV6-5 with TRBJ1-1, with D uncertain. The germline CDR1 and CDR2 sequences are MNHEY and SVGAGI. Trimming pared 6 bases from V and 6 bases from J, leaving 14 bases between. The CDR3 consists of 13 residues. CDR3 region: CASSSFRGSEAFF. The CDR3 bases are TGTGCCAGCAGCTCCTTCCGAGGCTCTGAAGCTTTCTTT.

This clonotype was seen repeatedly, ten times or more. The chain is built from TRBV28 and TRBJ1-2; the D is unclear. Germline CDR1 and CDR2: MDHEN and SYDVKM. CDR3 length equals 13 residues. V lost 5 bases and J 10 bases, leaving 17 bases between the germline ends. The CDR3 region is CASSTEALFDYTF. The DNA for the CDR3 is TGTGCCAGCAGTACGGAGGCGCTCTTTGACTACACCTTC.